The next 27 T cell receptor beta chains were all read from a single sample in a study of shared clonotypes between healthy human individuals. The protocol was immunoSEQ multiplex PCR, while the TCRdb copy is restricted to in-frame clones and leaves out a portion. Among over 950,000 clones, around three quarters were seen once, and the ten largest hold over 0.8%. Sequencing was done on a sample of memory CD4+ T cells from PBMCs. Subset defined: CD45RA-negative fraction. These receptors came from a man aged 18-30 years in good health. Some clones in this sample may be carry-over from other donors' samples.

For the CDR3, the DNA is TGCGCCAGCAGCTTGCTAGAACCATACAATGAGCAGTTCTTC. Its protein is CASSLLEPYNEQFF. The chain employs TRBV5-1 and TRBJ2-1; unclear D gene. The CDR3 totals 14 residues. Looked up from germline, CDR1 is SGHRS and CDR2 is YFSETQ. V was pared by 1 base and J by 4 bases, with 9 bases between. The whole variable domain, filled in from reference TRBV5-1 and TRBJ2-1, reads KAGVTQTPRYLIKTRGQQVTLSCSPISGHRSVSWYQQTPGQGLQFLFEYFSETQRNKGNFPGRFSGRQFSNSRSEMNVSTLELGDSALYLCASSLLEPYNEQFFGPGTRLTVL.

The gene calls are TRBV5-4 and TRBJ2-5, with TRBD2 identical over 11 bases. Trimming cost V 2 bases and J 3 bases; bases outside gene matches: 9. This CDR3 is built from 17 residues. Germline loops: CDR1 SGHNT, CDR2 YYREEE (reference sequence). The CDR3 reads CASSFPLAGGAKETQYF. In DNA form, the CDR3 reads TGTGCCAGCAGCTTTCCCCTAGCGGGAGGCGCCAAAGAGACCCAGTACTTC.

With regard to this clone: This sample also contains other DNA sequences that code for the same CDR3. The chain combines TRBV7-9 with TRBJ2-5, with 12 positions matching TRBD2. The V gene's germline CDR1 is SEHNR and CDR2 FQNEAQ (reference sequence). The CDR3 contains 14 residues. V dropped 5 bases and J dropped 5; count of bases not matched to a gene: 3. This chain's CDR3 is CASSATSGRETQYF. In DNA form, the CDR3 reads TGTGCCAGCAGCGCTACTAGCGGGAGGGAGACCCAGTACTTC. The variable domain in full, completed from reference TRBV7-9 and TRBJ2-5, reads DTGVSQNPRHKITKRGQNVTFRCDPISEHNRLYWYRQTLGQGPEFLTYFQNEAQLEKSRLLSDRFSAERPKGSFSTLEIQRTEQGDSAMYLCASSATSGRETQYFGPGTRLLVL.

The rearrangement links TRBV28 to TRBJ2-7; maybe TRBD2 (5 bases). This CDR3 contains 12 residues. From germline, CDR1 is MDHEN and CDR2 SYDVKM. V shed 7 bases and J shed 5 bases, with 12 bases lying between them. Here the CDR3 DNA reads TGTGCCAGCACCCCCCCCGGGGACGAGCAGTACTTC. Encoded protein: CASTPPGDEQYF.

This rearrangement joins TRBV6-1 to TRBJ1-1; no clear D. The CDR3 is made up of 8 amino acids. V lost 0 bases, J lost 13 bases, and 0 bases lay in between. The germline V gene has CDR1 MNHNS and CDR2 SASEGT. The CDR3: CASSEAFF. In nucleotides, the CDR3 is TGTGCCAGCAGTGAAGCTTTCTTT.

V usage is TRBV2 and J usage is TRBJ2-1, with 9 bases matching TRBD2. This CDR3 has 15 amino acids. Trimming took 6 bases from V and 2 from J; bases not matched to a gene: 5. CDR1 is SNHLY and CDR2 is FYNNEI in the germline V gene. CDR3 sequence: CASSRPSGAYNEQFF. The DNA for the CDR3 is TGTGCCAGCAGCCGCCCTAGCGGGGCCTACAATGAGCAGTTCTTC. The full variable domain, completed using reference TRBV2 and TRBJ2-1, is EPEVTQTPSHQVTQMGQEVILRCVPISNHLYFYWYRQILGQKVEFLVSFYNNEISEKSEIFDDQFSVERPDGSNFTLKIRSTKLEDSAMYFCASSRPSGAYNEQFFGPGTRLTVL.

This chain links TRBV27 with TRBJ2-4; TRBD2 aligns across 7 bases. This CDR3 comprises 17 residues. With V trimmed by 3 bases and J by 0 bases, 8 bases remained unmatched. Germline lookup yields CDR1 MNHEY and CDR2 SMNVEV (reference sequence). The CDR3: CASSLGGVGGAKNIQYF. The CDR3 DNA sequence: TGTGCCAGCAGTTTGGGGGGGGTTGGGGGAGCCAAAAACATTCAGTACTTC.

This clone was seen a handful of times. The chain joins TRBV5-1 to TRBJ2-1, with a tentative D call TRBD2 (6 bases). Trimming left V 4 bases short and J 7 bases short, with 15 bases between. Looked up from germline, CDR1 is SGHRS and CDR2 is YFSETQ. The CDR3 spans 14 residues. The CDR3 DNA is TGCGCCAGCAGCACCACGGGACTCGCAAATGAGCAGTTCTTC. This translates into CASSTTGLANEQFF. The whole variable domain, filled in from reference TRBV5-1 and TRBJ2-1, reads KAGVTQTPRYLIKTRGQQVTLSCSPISGHRSVSWYQQTPGQGLQFLFEYFSETQRNKGNFPGRFSGRQFSNSRSEMNVSTLELGDSALYLCASSTTGLANEQFFGPGTRLTVL.

For this clone: At the DNA level, this CDR3 is encoded by other sequences in the same sample as well. This chain uses TRBV7-2 with TRBJ2-3; D possibly uses TRBD1 or TRBD2 (5 bases each). Trimming pared 3 bases from V and 2 bases from J, leaving 9 bases between. Germline V gene data show CDR1 as SGHTA and CDR2 as FQGNSA. The CDR3 covers 14 residues. CDR3 amino acids: CASSFGGTTDTQYF. For the CDR3, the DNA is TGTGCCAGCAGCTTTGGGGGAACCACAGATACGCAGTATTTT.

The rearrangement joins TRBV5-8 to TRBJ2-3, with 16 bases that match TRBD2. The V gene's germline CDR1 is SGHTS and CDR2 YDEGEE. The CDR3 totals 17 residues. V lost 2 bases and J lost 6; bases outside the gene matches: 6. The CDR3, as DNA: TGTGCCAGCAGCTTAGGGACTAGCGGGAGGGCCGGCGATACGCAGTATTTT. This translates into CASSLGTSGRAGDTQYF.

A note on this clone: One end of the junction does not line up with germline, which may come from a read error. CDR3 bases: TGTGTCAGCAAGGCGGGAGGTTACTACGAGCAGTACTTC. Translated, it gives CVSKAGGYYEQYF. V and J are TRBV6-5 and TRBJ2-7; 8 positions match TRBD2. CDR3 length equals 13 residues. Germline loops: CDR1 MNHEY, CDR2 SVGAGI.

This clone was picked up a small number of times. This chain uses TRBV7-2 with TRBJ2-7, with D possibly being TRBD2 (6 bases). This CDR3 is 15 amino acids long. V lost 5 bases and J lost 3, with 17 bases in between. Germline CDR1 and CDR2: SGHTA and FQGNSA. The CDR3 is CASSPTRLGFYEQYF. The CDR3 DNA reads TGTGCCAGCAGCCCCACTAGACTAGGGTTCTACGAGCAGTACTTC.

J is TRBJ2-1 and V is TRBV19; D perhaps matches TRBD2 (6 bases). Germline lookup yields CDR1 LNHDA and CDR2 SQIVND (reference sequence). The CDR3 is 14 residues long. V shed 7 bases and J shed 0 bases, with 10 bases lying between them. The CDR3 DNA reads as TGTGCCAGTAAGTTGGGGGGCTCCTACAATGAGCAGTTCTTC. It specifies CASKLGGSYNEQFF.

This clone has more than one count but fewer than ten. The sample carries other DNA sequences with the same CDR3. The V and J genes are TRBV29-1 and TRBJ2-7; 12 nucleotides match TRBD1. There are 14 residues in the CDR3. Germline values: CDR1 SQVTM, CDR2 ANQGSEA. V lost 1 base and J lost 7; bases outside the gene matches: 5. The CDR3 spells CSVEGGQGASEQYF. The CDR3 nucleotides read TGCAGCGTTGAAGGGGGACAGGGGGCGTCTGAGCAGTACTTC.

This clone has a single count. The genes are TRBV28 and TRBJ1-4, with TRBD1 matching 7 bases. From germline, CDR1 is MDHEN and CDR2 SYDVKM. Unmatched junction bases numbered 16, after V lost 2 bases and J lost 7 bases. This CDR3 region has 18 residues. CDR3 protein: CASSLLLPMTGRGEKLFF. The CDR3 DNA follows: TGTGCCAGCAGTTTACTACTCCCTATGACAGGGAGGGGTGAAAAACTGTTTTTT.

The chain has TRBV7-8 and TRBJ2-2; 10 nucleotides line up with TRBD2. Germline CDR1 and CDR2: SGHVS and FQNEAQ. J gave up 5 bases and V 5 bases, and 8 bases lay outside the gene matches. This CDR3 has 16 amino acids. This chain's CDR3 is CASSALAGGITGELFF. CDR3 sequence (DNA): TGTGCCAGCAGCGCTTTAGCGGGAGGTATAACCGGGGAGCTGTTTTTT. Using reference TRBV7-8 and TRBJ2-2 for the parts outside the CDR3, the full variable domain is GAGVSQSPRYKVAKRGQDVALRCDPISGHVSLFWYQQALGQGPEFLTYFQNEAQLDKSGLPSDRFFAERPEGSVSTLKIQRTQQEDSAVYLCASSALAGGITGELFFGEGSRLTVL.

The genes are TRBV9 and TRBJ1-2, with D hard to call. V gave up 3 bases and J gave up 2 bases, with 14 bases separating them. Germline V gene lookup returns CDR1 SGDLS and CDR2 YYNGEE. The CDR3 is 15 amino acids. The CDR3 coding sequence is TGTGCCAGCAGCGCCTTAGGCAGATCGAACTATGGCTACACCTTC. Its translation: CASSALGRSNYGYTF.

The chain is built from TRBV19 and TRBJ1-1; D is ambiguous. The CDR3 extends over 14 amino acids. Per the germline V gene, CDR1 is LNHDA and CDR2 is SQIVND (reference sequence). Trimming left V 5 bases short and J 5 bases short, with 15 bases between. The CDR3 reads CASSPHKAGTEAFF. CDR3 DNA: TGTGCCAGTAGTCCCCATAAGGCCGGGACTGAAGCTTTCTTT.

Concerning this clone: The junction differs from germline at one of its ends, possibly a read error. The chain carries TRBV7-2 and TRBJ1-1; D perhaps matches TRBD1 (5 bases). The CDR3 length is 15 residues. Germline V CDR1 and CDR2: SGHTA, FQGNSA. CDR3 bases: TGTGCCAGCAGCTTAGGACCACAGGCGAACGCTGAAGCTTTCTTT. Amino acids: CASSLGPQANAEAFF.

The chain couples TRBV5-8 to TRBJ2-7, with 10 bases fitting TRBD1. Germline CDR1 reads SGHTS; CDR2 reads YDEGEE. The ends lost 3 bases at V and 5 bases at J; junction bases unmatched: 2. The length of the CDR3 is 13 residues. The CDR3 region has the DNA TGTGCCAGCAGCTACGGGACAGGGGACGAGCAGTACTTC. It yields the protein CASSYGTGDEQYF.

The chain couples TRBV15 to TRBJ2-5, with D maybe TRBD1 (5 bases). Trimming removed 8 bases at V and 2 bases at J, with 12 bases between. Germline lookup yields CDR1 LNHNV and CDR2 YYDKDF (reference sequence). The CDR3 runs 13 residues. The CDR3 DNA is TGTGCCACCTCACGGACACCACAAGAGACCCAGTACTTC. This translates into CATSRTPQETQYF.

The V and J genes are TRBV11-1 and TRBJ2-6; no reliable D call. Trimming shortened V by 6 bases and J by 4 bases, and 7 bases separated the two germline ends. Germline V gene data show CDR1 as SGHAT and CDR2 as FQDESV (reference sequence). The CDR3 extends over 13 amino acids. The CDR3 region is CASSSTGANVLTF. CDR3 DNA sequence: TGTGCCAGCAGTTCTACAGGGGCCAACGTCCTGACTTTC.

This clone was found once. The rearrangement joins TRBV9 to TRBJ2-5; D not certain. V lost 4 bases and J lost 6, with 7 bases in between. Per the germline V gene, CDR1 is SGDLS and CDR2 is YYNGEE. The length of the CDR3 is 11 residues. This chain's CDR3 is CASSSAKTQYF. The CDR3, as DNA: TGTGCCAGCAGCTCGGCCAAGACCCAGTACTTC.

The CDR3 here is CASSTDRVFAGELFF. In nucleotides, the CDR3 is TGTGCCAGCAGCACTGACAGGGTATTTGCCGGGGAGCTGTTTTTT. The chain employs TRBV2 and TRBJ2-2, with 7 bases that match TRBD1. The V segment lost 6 bases and the J segment 6 bases; nucleotides outside the gene matches: 10. The V gene's germline CDR1 is SNHLY and CDR2 FYNNEI. The CDR3 spans 15 residues.

As concerns this clone: Since a much larger clone is just one base distant, this may be a read error. This CDR3 is also generated by other DNA sequences in the sample. The chain recombines TRBV7-6 with TRBJ2-3; 10 nucleotides agree with TRBD2. This CDR3 spans 17 amino acids. The germline gives CDR1 SGHVS, CDR2 FNYEAQ. CDR3 DNA sequence: TGTGCCAGCAGCTCTTCTCCAAGCGGGAGGGTTGGAGATACACAGTATTTT. The encoded protein is CASSSSPSGRVGDTQYF.

The chain couples TRBV6-1 to TRBJ2-7; D call uncertain. Trimming shortened V by 3 bases and J by 6 bases, and 12 bases separated the two germline ends. Per germline, CDR1 MNHNS and CDR2 SASEGT. This CDR3 has 13 residues. The CDR3 here is CASSDPARVEQYF. The CDR3 region has the DNA TGTGCCAGCAGTGACCCAGCCCGGGTCGAGCAGTACTTC.

There are many counts of this clone. This chain uses TRBV2 with TRBJ2-2; D might be TRBD2 (6 bases). V was shortened by 3 bases and J by 7 bases, with 21 bases between the two germline ends. From germline, CDR1 is SNHLY and CDR2 FYNNEI. The CDR3 consists of 17 residues. CDR3 DNA: TGTGCCAGCAGTGACCTAGTTTTTGCGGGACTGAACGGGGAGCTGTTTTTT. Translated: CASSDLVFAGLNGELFF.